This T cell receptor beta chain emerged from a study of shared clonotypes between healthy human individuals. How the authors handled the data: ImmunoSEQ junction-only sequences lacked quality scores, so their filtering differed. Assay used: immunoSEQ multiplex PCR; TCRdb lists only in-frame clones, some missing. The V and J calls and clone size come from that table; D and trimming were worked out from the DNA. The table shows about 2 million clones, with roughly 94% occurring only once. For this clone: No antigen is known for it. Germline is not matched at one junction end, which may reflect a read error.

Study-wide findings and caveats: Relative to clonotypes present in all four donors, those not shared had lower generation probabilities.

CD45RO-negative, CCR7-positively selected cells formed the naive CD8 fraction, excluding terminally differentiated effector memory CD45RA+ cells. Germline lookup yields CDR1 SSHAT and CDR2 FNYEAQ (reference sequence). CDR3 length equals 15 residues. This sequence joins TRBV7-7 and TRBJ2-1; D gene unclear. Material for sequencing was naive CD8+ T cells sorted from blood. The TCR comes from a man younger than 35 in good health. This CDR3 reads CASSLVYTSYNEQFF. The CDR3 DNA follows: TGTGCTAGCAGCTTGGTCTACACCTCCTACAATGAGCAGTTCTTC. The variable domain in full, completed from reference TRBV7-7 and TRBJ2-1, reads GAGVSQSPRYKVTKRGQDVTLRCDPISSHATLYWYQQALGQGPEFLTYFNYEAQPDKSGLPSDRFSAERPEGSISTLTIQRTEQRDSAMYRCASSLVYTSYNEQFFGPGTRLTVL.